The 28 T cell receptor beta chains below all came from one sample that was sequenced in a study of TET2 disruption in CD19-targeted CAR T cells (dated by TCRdb to 2017 to 2018). This specimen's treatment or condition label, per the study, means: autologous CTL019 cells: CD19 CAR with 4-1BB and CD3 zeta domains. The library relied on the immunoSEQ multiplex PCR assay. TCRdb retrieved this table from immuneACCESS and kept in-frame rearrangements only. Not all clones are present; in checked studies, unresolved V genes account for under half, and no reason is known for the remainder. The sample table includes around 30,000 clones. The top ten constitute approximately 2% of the sample. These receptors' targets are unknown. Sequences were derived from CD8- CAR+ T cells sorted from cultured blood T cells, sampled for CD19 CAR T cell therapy. Sample cell subset or site, as interpreted from the label and publication: CD8-negative CAR-positive T cells from the infusion product. The receptors come from a man aged 70 or older with chronic lymphocytic leukemia.

As to this clone: The read finishes 3 residues shy of the CDR3 end, and the germline J gene is used to complete it. This chain uses TRBV20-1 with TRBJ2-5; weak D call: TRBD1 (5 bases). CDR3 size: 16 residues. Germline assignment: CDR1 DFQATT and CDR2 SNEGSKA (reference sequence). The CDR3 loop reads CSARVAGKHSTDTQYF. CDR3 DNA, as far as it was read: TGCAGTGCTAGGGTGGCAGGGAAGCATAGCACAGATACC.

As to this clone: The read ends 3 residues early relative to the CDR3; the germline J gene fills the gap. The chain carries TRBV6-2 or TRBV6-3 and TRBJ1-2; 7 positions match TRBD1. The CDR3 has 16 amino acids. Germline CDR1 is MNHEY and CDR2 is SVGEGT. The CDR3 is CASHPRDSLSTDTYTF. The part of the CDR3 DNA that was read is TGTGCCAGCCACCCCCGGGACAGCCTTAGCACAGATACC.

Remarks on this clone: The read ends 3 residues before the CDR3 terminus; that terminus is restored from the germline J gene. Other DNA sequences of this sample code for an identical CDR3. This chain connects TRBV29-1 to TRBJ1-4, with 9 bases matching TRBD1. After removal of 7 bases from V and 4 bases from J, the junction contained 1 base not matched to a gene. The CDR3 totals 12 residues. Germline V gene data show CDR1 as SQVTM and CDR2 as ANQGSEA. CDR3 DNA, as far as it was read: TGCAGCGCGGGACAGGGTAATGAAAAA. This sequence encodes CSAGQGNEK. From start to end, the CDR3 is CSAGQGNEKLFF.

With regard to this clone: The CDR3 end lies 3 residues beyond the end of the read and is filled in from the germline J gene. The rearrangement links TRBV7-9 to TRBJ2-7; possible D gene TRBD2, 6 bases. The CDR3 consists of 14 residues. Germline CDR1 SEHNR, CDR2 FQNEAQ (reference sequence). The V and J ends lost 6 bases and 5 bases respectively, with 17 bases between them. The covered CDR3 bases are TGTGCCAGCAGGGGACTGGGAGAGGGCGACGAG. It encodes CASRGLGEGDE. The whole CDR3 protein is CASRGLGEGDEQYF.

Regarding this clone: Sequence at one end of the junction differs from germline and may be a read error. Read data end 3 residues before the CDR3 end; the end is taken from the germline J gene. Additional DNA sequences in this sample encode the identical CDR3. The chain is built from TRBV20-1 and TRBJ1-3, with D tentatively TRBD1 (6 bases). Germline values: CDR1 DFQATT, CDR2 SNEGSKA (reference sequence). This CDR3 has 15 amino acids. CDR3 loop: CSARNRVDSGNTIYF. The sequenced CDR3 bases are TGCAGTGCCCGGAACAGGGTTGACTCTGGAAACACA.

With respect to this clone: The read gets to within 3 residues of the CDR3 end, and the germline J gene fills in the rest. V gene TRBV28 combines with J gene TRBJ1-5; possible D gene TRBD1, 6 bases. The length of the CDR3 is 15 residues. Germline CDR1 MDHEN, CDR2 SYDVKM. V shed 7 bases and J shed 2 bases, with 15 bases lying between them. The CDR3 bases that were read are TGTGCCAGCACAACCCAGGGACAACGCAATCAGCCC. Translated, it gives CASTTQGQRNQP. From start to end, the CDR3 is CASTTQGQRNQPQHF. The full variable domain, rest sourced from reference TRBV28 and TRBJ1-5, is DVKVTQSSRYLVKRTGEKVFLECVQDMDHENMFWYRQDPGLGLRLIYFSYDVKMKEKGDIPEGYSVSREKKERFSLILESASTNQTSMYLCASTTQGQRNQPQHFGDGTRLSIL.

Remarks on this clone: The CDR3 end falls 3 residues outside the read, so it is completed with the germline J gene. The gene calls are TRBV12-3 or TRBV12-4 and TRBJ2-1; tentatively, D is TRBD1 (7 bases). This CDR3 is 12 amino acids long. V was shortened by 5 bases and J by 9 bases, with 11 bases between the two germline ends. The CDR3 here is CASSRQGGEQFF. The part of the CDR3 DNA that was read is TGTGCCAGCAGTCGACAGGGAGGTGAG.

The CDR3: CSARDWTAQETQYF. Partial CDR3 DNA: TGCAGTGCTAGAGATTGGACAGCCCAAGAGACT. The V and J genes are TRBV20-1 and TRBJ2-4; D may be TRBD1 (6 bases). The DNA ends 3 residues before the CDR3 does, and the rest of the CDR3 is filled in from the germline J gene. This CDR3 is built from 14 residues. CDR1 and CDR2 (germline): DFQATT, SNEGSKA (reference sequence).

In regard to this clone: The read is 3 residues too short to cover the CDR3 end, so that end is filled in from the germline J gene. V and J are TRBV27 and TRBJ2-7, with D possibly being TRBD1 (5 bases). Trimming shortened V by 2 bases and J by 2 bases, and 10 bases separated the two germline ends. CDR1 is MNHEY and CDR2 is SMNVEV in the germline V gene (reference sequence). There are 14 residues in the CDR3. CDR3 loop: CASSLIQVAYEQYF. CDR3 DNA (partial): TGTGCCAGCAGTTTAATACAGGTTGCCTACGAG.

Turning to this clone: The read is 3 residues too short to cover the CDR3 end, so that end is filled in from the germline J gene. The V and J genes are TRBV12-3 or TRBV12-4 and TRBJ2-4; perhaps TRBD2 as D (5 bases). V was shortened by 3 bases and J by 9 bases, with 21 bases between the two germline ends. The CDR3 totals 16 residues. The CDR3 region is CASSFGVESKPGIQYF. CDR3 bases read: TGTGCCAGCAGTTTCGGGGTGGAATCTAAACCGGGCATT.

For this clone: From the germline J gene comes the end of the CDR3, since the read stops 3 residues before it. This rearrangement joins TRBV18 to TRBJ2-7; D is undetermined. There are 13 residues in the CDR3. Germline V gene data show CDR1 as KGHSH and CDR2 as LQKENI. Trimming removed 2 bases from V and 3 bases from J, with 8 bases in between. CDR3 in amino acids: CASSPSRGYEQYF. The DNA read from the CDR3 is TGTGCCAGCTCACCATCGAGAGGCTACGAG.

A word on this clone: The read comes to an end 3 residues before the CDR3 does, leaving the germline J gene to fill in the end. The rearrangement joins TRBV2 to TRBJ1-1; no reliable D call. The germline gives CDR1 SNHLY, CDR2 FYNNEI. The CDR3 loop spans 14 amino acids. V gave up 6 bases and J gave up 1 base, with 12 bases separating them. The CDR3 is CASREPAGNTEAFF. The CDR3 DNA, read in part, is TGTGCCAGCAGGGAGCCGGCGGGGAACACTGAA.

With regard to this clone: The CDR3 end falls 3 residues outside the read, so it is completed with the germline J gene. The rearrangement joins TRBV6-2 or TRBV6-3 to TRBJ2-7, with D perhaps TRBD1 (6 bases). Trimming shortened V by 4 bases and J by 2 bases, and 18 bases separated the two germline ends. This CDR3 contains 16 residues. CDR1 is MNHEY and CDR2 is SVGEGT in the germline V gene. The part of the CDR3 DNA that was read is TGTGCCAGCAGTTGCCCCCTGGGGCAGGGGACCTACGAG. It codes for CASSCPLGQGTYE. The full-length CDR3 reads as CASSCPLGQGTYEQYF.

Notes on this clone: The sequence runs out 3 residues before the end of the CDR3; the remainder is reconstructed from the germline J gene. This sequence joins TRBV20-1 and TRBJ2-3; D call uncertain. CDR3 length: 13 residues. V lost 1 base and J 4 bases, leaving 9 bases between the germline ends. Germline CDR1 reads DFQATT; CDR2 reads SNEGSKA (reference sequence). CDR3 DNA, as far as it was read: TGCAGTGCTAGAGTTCCCGGTCCAGATACG. Its protein product is CSARVPGPDT. The CDR3 in its entirety is CSARVPGPDTQYF.

As concerns this clone: The sequenced fragment ends 3 residues before the CDR3 boundary, so the rest is inferred from the germline J gene. The chain couples TRBV6-2 or TRBV6-3 to TRBJ1-2, with no clear D. Per germline, CDR1 MNHEY and CDR2 SVGEGT. The CDR3 consists of 16 residues. The CDR3 sequence is CASSPRGSGFDNDYTF. The sequenced CDR3 bases are TGTGCCAGCAGTCCCCGAGGCTCCGGATTCGACAATGAC.

As regards this clone: The read stops 3 residues short of the end of the CDR3; the missing end is completed from the germline J gene. This chain uses TRBV20-1 with TRBJ1-6, with 7 bases fitting TRBD1. J lost 7 bases, V lost 0 bases, and 9 bases had no gene match. Germline V lookup: CDR1 DFQATT, CDR2 SNEGSKA (reference sequence). CDR3 length: 16 residues. The CDR3 region is CSARDVGTAPNSPLHF. CDR3 bases read: TGCAGTGCTAGAGATGTAGGGACAGCTCCGAATTCACCC.

Comments on this clone: One junction end does not reproduce the germline sequence, and a read error may be involved. The read ends 3 residues shy of where the CDR3 ends; the end is completed using the germline J gene. Within the sample, other DNA sequences also encode this same CDR3. J is TRBJ1-2 and V is TRBV5-4, with 7 bases that match TRBD1. CDR3 size: 14 residues. Germline V gene lookup returns CDR1 SGHNT and CDR2 YYREEE (reference sequence). The DNA read from the CDR3 is TGTGCCAGCAGCATAGGGGGCCCCAACTATGGA. Translating gives CASSIGGPNYG. The whole CDR3 protein reads CASSIGGPNYGYTF.

The CDR3 protein is CASSWTLGSGYNDYTF. CDR3 DNA (partial): TGTGCCAGCAGCTGGACTTTGGGGTCGGGCTACAATGAC. J is TRBJ1-2 and V is TRBV14; D not certain. The CDR3 is cut off 3 residues early in the read; its end comes from the germline J gene. Germline-derived CDR1 and CDR2 are SGHDN and FVKESK. The CDR3 loop spans 16 amino acids.

This clone registers medium-sized by frequency. The read gets to within 3 residues of the CDR3 end, and the germline J gene fills in the rest. The identical CDR3 is also encoded by other nucleotide sequences in the sample. V gene TRBV29-1 combines with J gene TRBJ1-3, with a tentative D call TRBD1 (6 bases). The CDR3 is 14 amino acids. CDR1 and CDR2 from the germline V gene are SQVTM and ANQGSEA. The germline V and J ends were trimmed by 8 bases and 0 bases, with 14 bases remaining between them. The sequenced part of the CDR3 DNA is TGCAGCCCCGGACAGTGTCGCTCTGGAAACACC. Its protein product is CSPGQCRSGNT. The CDR3 as a whole reads CSPGQCRSGNTIYF.

Turning to this clone: Sequencing ends 3 residues short of the CDR3 end; the germline J gene provides the rest. This sequence joins TRBV6-2 or TRBV6-3 and TRBJ2-7; tentative D call: TRBD1 (5 bases). The CDR3 sequence is 12 residues long. Germline V lookup: CDR1 MNHEY, CDR2 SVGEGT. Trimming pared 6 bases from V and 6 bases from J, leaving 12 bases between. CDR3 bases read: TGTGCCAGCAGCCGACCTACAGGCGAG. Its protein product is CASSRPTGE. The whole CDR3 sequence is CASSRPTGEQYF.

Note on this clone: The sequence runs out 3 residues before the end of the CDR3; the remainder is reconstructed from the germline J gene. This chain connects TRBV2 to TRBJ2-4; 11 bases match TRBD1. Germline V CDR1 and CDR2: SNHLY, FYNNEI. This CDR3 is 14 amino acids long. CDR3 DNA (partial): TGTGCCAGCATGGGACAGGGGGGGAGAGAGACT. This translates into CASMGQGGRET. The CDR3, in full, reads CASMGQGGRETQYF.

As regards this clone: The CDR3 end lies 3 residues beyond the end of the read and is filled in from the germline J gene. The chain couples TRBV20-1 to TRBJ2-4, with D possibly TRBD2 on 6 matching bases. Germline V gives CDR1 DFQATT, CDR2 SNEGSKA (reference sequence). V lost 4 bases and J 3 bases, leaving 16 bases between the germline ends. CDR3 length: 15 amino acids. The sequenced part of the CDR3 DNA is TGCAGTGCTACCCCCCGGGGGAGGATCAAAAACATT. Residues: CSATPRGRIKNI. The full CDR3 protein is CSATPRGRIKNIQYF.

In the case of this clone: The read falls 3 residues short of the CDR3 end, and the missing part is taken from the germline J gene. The rearrangement links TRBV29-1 to TRBJ1-2; D is undetermined. The CDR3 contains 11 residues. Trimming removed 6 bases at V and 4 bases at J, with 9 bases between. The germline gives CDR1 SQVTM, CDR2 ANQGSEA. CDR3 amino acids: CSVVESYGYTF. The part of the CDR3 DNA that was read is TGCAGCGTGGTAGAGAGCTATGGC.

To note about this clone: The read ends 3 residues before the CDR3 terminus; that terminus is restored from the germline J gene. The chain uses TRBV6-2 or TRBV6-3 and TRBJ2-3, with 8 bases matching TRBD1. This CDR3 spans 13 amino acids. Germline V CDR1 and CDR2: MNHEY, SVGEGT. The junction had 1 base not matched to a gene; V was cut back by 7 bases and J by 1 base. The sequenced part of the CDR3 DNA is TGTGCCAGCAAGACAGGGGGCACAGATACG. The encoded protein is CASKTGGTDT. The whole CDR3 is CASKTGGTDTQYF.

Points on this clone: The sequence runs out 3 residues before the end of the CDR3; the remainder is reconstructed from the germline J gene. The chain links TRBV7-6 to TRBJ2-1; tentative D call: TRBD2 (6 bases). The CDR3 totals 15 residues. Between the trimmed V and J ends, which lost 3 bases and 7 bases, there was a span of 16 bases. The germline V gene has CDR1 SGHVS and CDR2 FNYEAQ. The chain's CDR3 is CASSLGTAKENEQFF. The CDR3 DNA, read in part, is TGTGCCAGCAGCTTGGGGACTGCCAAGGAAAATGAG.

Partial CDR3 DNA: TGCAGTGCTGTTTCTAGCGGTTGGAACACCGGGGAG. It yields the protein CSAVSSGWNTGE. The entire CDR3 protein is CSAVSSGWNTGELFF. The V gene is TRBV20-1, the J gene TRBJ2-2; TRBD2 matches 7 bases. With the read ending 3 residues before the CDR3 end, the germline J gene is used to fill in that end. The J segment lost 1 base and the V segment lost 5 bases, leaving 7 bases of the junction unmatched. The germline V gene encodes CDR1 DFQATT and CDR2 SNEGSKA (reference sequence). The CDR3 has 15 amino acids.

Of note for this clone: The read halts 3 residues ahead of the CDR3 end, with the missing end drawn from the germline J gene. The V gene is TRBV12-3 or TRBV12-4, the J gene TRBJ1-6; TRBD1 agrees at 9 bases. The CDR3 contains 13 residues. J gave up 7 bases and V 5 bases, and 0 bases lay outside the gene matches. CDR3 DNA (partial): TGTGCCAGCAGTGGACAGGGGAATTCACCC. This sequence encodes CASSGQGNSP. The complete CDR3 reads CASSGQGNSPLHF.

On this clone itself: Sequencing ends 3 residues short of the CDR3 end; the germline J gene provides the rest. The chain links TRBV7-3 to TRBJ2-1; 10 bases are a match to TRBD1. The CDR3 spans 15 residues. The V gene's germline CDR1 is SGHTA and CDR2 FQGTGA. V gave up 5 bases and J gave up 5 bases; unmatched junction bases: 6. CDR3 DNA (partial): TGTGCCAGCAGCCGGGGACAGGGGATTGACAATGAG. It codes for CASSRGQGIDNE. The whole CDR3 reads CASSRGQGIDNEQFF.